Listed below are T cell receptor beta chains from one sample, sequenced in a study of metastatic and nonmetastatic thyroid tumors. TCRdb re-analyzed the PCR reads through MiXCR. Seen here are 14,000 or so clones, roughly 28% observed once, and the top ten hold about 3.7%. What was sequenced was blood. Receptors originate from a female donor with papillary thyroid cancer or a benign thyroid nodule (not recorded which). Some clones in this sample may be carry-over from other donors' samples. Each CDR3 is given with its conserved first and last residue. The D gene is left open where the match is weak.

j_call	d_call	v_call	cdr3_aa
TRBJ1-1	NA	TRBV19	CASSSQYEAFF
TRBJ1-5	NA	TRBV28	CASRWARGGNQPQHF
TRBJ2-3	TRBD1	TRBV2	CASRRTGQGTDTQYF
TRBJ1-3	NA	TRBV20-1	CSAIRTSGRTIYF
TRBJ2-3	TRBD2	TRBV10-3	CATQRERDTQYF
TRBJ1-4	NA	TRBV7-2	CASSRGEKLFF
TRBJ2-7	NA	TRBV4-1	CASSQGNRRDEQYF
TRBJ1-5	TRBD1	TRBV20-1	CSARGTGLIPQGQPQHF
TRBJ2-3	TRBD1	TRBV27	CASSSRQGTDTQYF
TRBJ1-2	NA	TRBV2	CASSEARGAYGYTF
TRBJ2-2	NA	TRBV20-1	CSARGWDVDSPNTGELFF
TRBJ2-1	TRBD2	TRBV5-1	CASSLASGSSYNEQFF
TRBJ1-2	NA	TRBV12-3/TRBV12-4	CASSAQGNYGYTF
TRBJ2-1	TRBD2	TRBV6-2/TRBV6-3	CASSYPPGTSGYNEQFF
TRBJ2-2	NA	TRBV9	CASRLTVAGEPTGELFF
TRBJ1-1	TRBD1	TRBV19	CASSIELGTGTEAFF
TRBJ1-2	NA	TRBV30	CAWSVRKGEGYGYTF
TRBJ2-7	TRBD2	TRBV12-3/TRBV12-4	CASSRTSGAYEQYF
TRBJ2-7	TRBD1	TRBV24-1	CANGQGREQYF
TRBJ2-1	NA	TRBV18	CASSPRDSYNEQFF
TRBJ2-1	NA	TRBV2	CASHLGRDTYNEQFF
TRBJ2-1	TRBD2	TRBV20-1	CSATGTSGGSSYNEQFF
TRBJ2-5	TRBD1	TRBV5-1	CASSSDREETQYF
TRBJ2-7	TRBD1	TRBV5-5	CASSLTGRQGGDEQYF